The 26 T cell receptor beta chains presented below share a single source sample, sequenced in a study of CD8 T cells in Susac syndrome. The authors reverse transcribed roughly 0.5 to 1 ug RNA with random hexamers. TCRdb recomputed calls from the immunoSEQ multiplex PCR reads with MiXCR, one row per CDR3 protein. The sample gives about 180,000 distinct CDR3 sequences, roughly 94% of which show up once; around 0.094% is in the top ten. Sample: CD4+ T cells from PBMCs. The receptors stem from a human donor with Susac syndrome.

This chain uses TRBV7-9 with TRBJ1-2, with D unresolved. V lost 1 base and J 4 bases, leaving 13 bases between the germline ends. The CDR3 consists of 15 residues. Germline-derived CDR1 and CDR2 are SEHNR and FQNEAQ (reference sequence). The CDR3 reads CASSLDGAEIYGYTF. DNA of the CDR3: TGTGCCAGCAGCTTAGATGGCGCAGAAATCTATGGCTACACCTTC.

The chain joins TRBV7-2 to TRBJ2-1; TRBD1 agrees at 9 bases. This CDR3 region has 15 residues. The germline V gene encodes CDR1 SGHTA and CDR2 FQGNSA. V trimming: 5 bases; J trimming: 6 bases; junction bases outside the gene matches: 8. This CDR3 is CASSPTGTGTNEQFF. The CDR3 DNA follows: TGTGCCAGCAGCCCCACCGGGACAGGGACCAATGAGCAGTTCTTC.

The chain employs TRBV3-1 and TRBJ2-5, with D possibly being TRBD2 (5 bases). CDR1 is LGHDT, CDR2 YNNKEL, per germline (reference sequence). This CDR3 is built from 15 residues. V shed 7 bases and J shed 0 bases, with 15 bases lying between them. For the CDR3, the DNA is TGTGCCAGCAATCCTGGGCTAGCCTACCAAGAGACCCAGTACTTC. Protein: CASNPGLAYQETQYF.

CDR3 sequence reads: CASSFGSNEQFF. The CDR3, as DNA: TGTGCCAGCAGCTTCGGATCGAATGAGCAGTTCTTC. The genes are TRBV5-4 and TRBJ2-1; D gene uncertain. Germline CDR1 is SGHNT and CDR2 is YYREEE (reference sequence). V was trimmed by 2 bases and J by 7 bases, leaving 7 bases between them. This CDR3 has 12 residues.

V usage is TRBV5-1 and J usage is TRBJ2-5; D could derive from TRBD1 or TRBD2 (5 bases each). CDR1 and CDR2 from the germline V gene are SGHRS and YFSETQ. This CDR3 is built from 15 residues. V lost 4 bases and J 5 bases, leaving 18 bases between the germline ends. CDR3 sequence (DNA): TGCGCCAGCAGCCTGATGGACGGGGCCGGGGAGACCCAGTACTTC. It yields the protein CASSLMDGAGETQYF.

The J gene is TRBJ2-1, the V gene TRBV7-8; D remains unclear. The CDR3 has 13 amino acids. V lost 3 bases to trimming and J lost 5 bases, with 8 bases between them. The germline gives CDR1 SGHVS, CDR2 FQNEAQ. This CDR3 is CASSLGTHNEQFF. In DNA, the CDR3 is TGTGCCAGCAGCTTGGGCACACACAATGAGCAGTTCTTC.

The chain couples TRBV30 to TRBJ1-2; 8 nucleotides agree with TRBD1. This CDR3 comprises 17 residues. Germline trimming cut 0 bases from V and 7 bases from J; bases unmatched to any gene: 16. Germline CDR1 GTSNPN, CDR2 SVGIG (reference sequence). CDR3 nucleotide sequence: TGTGCCTGGAGTGTATATCCGTCCCGGACAGGGTTAGGTGGCTACACCTTC. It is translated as CAWSVYPSRTGLGGYTF.

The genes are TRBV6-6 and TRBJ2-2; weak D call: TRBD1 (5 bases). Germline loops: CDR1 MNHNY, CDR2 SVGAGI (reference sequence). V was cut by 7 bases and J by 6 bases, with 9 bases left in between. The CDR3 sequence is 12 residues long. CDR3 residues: CASKGSPGELFF. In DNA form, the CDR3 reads TGTGCCAGCAAGGGGTCGCCCGGGGAGCTGTTTTTT.

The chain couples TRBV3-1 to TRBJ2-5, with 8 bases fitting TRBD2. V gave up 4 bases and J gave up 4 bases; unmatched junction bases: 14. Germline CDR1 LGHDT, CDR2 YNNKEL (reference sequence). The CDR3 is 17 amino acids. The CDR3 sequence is CASSPSLAEEGAETQYF. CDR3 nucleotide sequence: TGTGCCAGCAGCCCTTCACTAGCGGAGGAAGGGGCAGAGACCCAGTACTTC.

CDR3 amino acids: CSARDKWARDYGYTF. CDR3 in DNA: TGCAGTGCTAGAGACAAGTGGGCCAGGGACTATGGCTACACCTTC. V and J are TRBV20-1 and TRBJ1-2, with D possibly matching TRBD1 (5 bases). Germline values: CDR1 DFQATT, CDR2 SNEGSKA (reference sequence). The CDR3 sequence is 15 residues long. Trimming shortened V by 0 bases and J by 3 bases, and 14 bases separated the two germline ends.

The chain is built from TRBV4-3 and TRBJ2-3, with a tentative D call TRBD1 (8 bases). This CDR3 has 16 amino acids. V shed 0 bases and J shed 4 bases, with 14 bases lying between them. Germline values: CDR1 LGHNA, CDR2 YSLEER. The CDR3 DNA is TGCGCCAGCAGCCAAGAGGGAGGGACAGGCCCAGATACGCAGTATTTT. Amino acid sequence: CASSQEGGTGPDTQYF.

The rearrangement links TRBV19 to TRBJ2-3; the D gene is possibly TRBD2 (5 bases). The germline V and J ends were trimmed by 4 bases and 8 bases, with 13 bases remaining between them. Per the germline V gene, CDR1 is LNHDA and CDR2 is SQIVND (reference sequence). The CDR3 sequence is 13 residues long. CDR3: CASSTSTRVTQYF. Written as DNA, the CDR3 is TGTGCCAGTAGTACTTCTACTAGGGTTACGCAGTATTTT. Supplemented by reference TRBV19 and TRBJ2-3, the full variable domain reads DGGITQSPKYLFRKEGQNVTLSCEQNLNHDAMYWYRQDPGQGLRLIYYSQIVNDFQKGDIAEGYSVSREKKESFPLTVTSAQKNPTAFYLCASSTSTRVTQYFGPGTRLTVL.

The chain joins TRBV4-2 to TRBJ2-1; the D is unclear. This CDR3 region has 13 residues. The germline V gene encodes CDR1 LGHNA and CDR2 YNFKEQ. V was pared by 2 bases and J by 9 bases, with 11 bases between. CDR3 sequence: CASSQPNSGEQFF. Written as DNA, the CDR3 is TGTGCCAGCAGCCAACCTAATTCTGGTGAGCAGTTCTTC.

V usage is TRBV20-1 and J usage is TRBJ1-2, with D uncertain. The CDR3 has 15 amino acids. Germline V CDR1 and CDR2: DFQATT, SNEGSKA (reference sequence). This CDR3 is CGIHAYSYRGYGYTF. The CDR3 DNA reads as TGCGGGATACACGCTTACAGTTACCGGGGCTATGGCTACACCTTC.

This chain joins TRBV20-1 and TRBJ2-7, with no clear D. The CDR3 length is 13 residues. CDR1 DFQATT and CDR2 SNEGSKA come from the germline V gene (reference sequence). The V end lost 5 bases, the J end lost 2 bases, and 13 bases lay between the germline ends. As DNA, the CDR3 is TGCAGTGCTGGTACCGCCGATCCCTACGAGCAGTACTTC. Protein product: CSAGTADPYEQYF.

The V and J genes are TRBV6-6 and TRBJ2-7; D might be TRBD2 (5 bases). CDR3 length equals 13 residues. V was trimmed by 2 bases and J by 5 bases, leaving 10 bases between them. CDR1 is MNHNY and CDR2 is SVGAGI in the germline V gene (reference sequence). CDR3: CASSYGLRDEQYF. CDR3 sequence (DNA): TGTGCCAGCAGTTACGGGCTGAGGGACGAGCAGTACTTC.

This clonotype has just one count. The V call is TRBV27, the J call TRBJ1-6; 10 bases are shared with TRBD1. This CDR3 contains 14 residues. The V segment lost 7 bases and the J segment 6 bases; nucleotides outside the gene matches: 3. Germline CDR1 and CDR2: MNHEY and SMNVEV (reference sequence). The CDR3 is CASTGTGANSPLHF. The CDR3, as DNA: TGTGCCAGCACCGGGACAGGGGCTAATTCACCCCTCCACTTT.

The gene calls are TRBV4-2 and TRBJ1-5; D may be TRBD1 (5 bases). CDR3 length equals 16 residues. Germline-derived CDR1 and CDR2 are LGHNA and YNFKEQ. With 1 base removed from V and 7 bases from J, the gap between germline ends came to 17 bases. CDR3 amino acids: CASSQAITGRIQPQHF. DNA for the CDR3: TGTGCCAGCAGCCAAGCTATTACGGGACGTATACAGCCCCAGCATTTT.

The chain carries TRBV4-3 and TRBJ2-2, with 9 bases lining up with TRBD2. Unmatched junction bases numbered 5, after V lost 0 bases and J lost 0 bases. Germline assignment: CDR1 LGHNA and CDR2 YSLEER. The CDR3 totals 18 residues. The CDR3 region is CASSQDRLAGTNTGELFF. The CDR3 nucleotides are TGCGCCAGCAGCCAAGATCGGCTAGCGGGAACGAACACCGGGGAGCTGTTTTTT.

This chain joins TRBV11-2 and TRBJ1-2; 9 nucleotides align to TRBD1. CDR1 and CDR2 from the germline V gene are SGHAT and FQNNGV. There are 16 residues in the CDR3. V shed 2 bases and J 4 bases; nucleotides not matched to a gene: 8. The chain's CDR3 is CASSLSRDRVIYGYTF. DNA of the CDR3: TGTGCCAGCAGCTTAAGCAGGGACAGGGTGATCTATGGCTACACCTTC.

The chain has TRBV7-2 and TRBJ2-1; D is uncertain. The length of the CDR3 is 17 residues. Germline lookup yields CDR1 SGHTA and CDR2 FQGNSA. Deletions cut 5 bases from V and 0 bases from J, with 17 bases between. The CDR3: CASSRNPPQSSYNEQFF. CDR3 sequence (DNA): TGTGCCAGCAGCCGCAACCCGCCACAGAGCTCCTACAATGAGCAGTTCTTC.

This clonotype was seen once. The CDR3 DNA sequence: TGTGCCAGCAGTTCCACTCGGAGGGGTAGTGAAGCTTTCTTT. Encoded protein: CASSSTRRGSEAFF. The chain recombines TRBV6-2 or TRBV6-3 with TRBJ1-1, with D possibly TRBD1 on 5 matching bases. Trimming pared 4 bases from V and 7 bases from J, leaving 16 bases between. CDR1 and CDR2 from the germline V gene are MNHEY and SVGEGT. This CDR3 has 14 residues.

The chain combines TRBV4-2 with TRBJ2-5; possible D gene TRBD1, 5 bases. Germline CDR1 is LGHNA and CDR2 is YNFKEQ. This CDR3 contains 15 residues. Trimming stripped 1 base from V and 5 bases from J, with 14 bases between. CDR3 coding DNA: TGTGCCAGCAGCCAAGCCCAGGGTTTGAGGGAGACCCAGTACTTC. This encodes CASSQAQGLRETQYF.

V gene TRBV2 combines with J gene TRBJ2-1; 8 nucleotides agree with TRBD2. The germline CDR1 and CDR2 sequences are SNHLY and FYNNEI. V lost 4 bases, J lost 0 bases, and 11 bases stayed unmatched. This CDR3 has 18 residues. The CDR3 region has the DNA TGTGCCAGCAGTGCATCGGCTACTAGCGGTAGCTCCTACAATGAGCAGTTCTTC. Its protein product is CASSASATSGSSYNEQFF.

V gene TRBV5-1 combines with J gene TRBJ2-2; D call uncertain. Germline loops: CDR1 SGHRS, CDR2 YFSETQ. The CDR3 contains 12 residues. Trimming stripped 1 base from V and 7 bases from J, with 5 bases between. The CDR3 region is CASSLNGGELFF. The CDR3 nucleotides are TGCGCCAGCAGCTTGAACGGCGGGGAGCTGTTTTTT.

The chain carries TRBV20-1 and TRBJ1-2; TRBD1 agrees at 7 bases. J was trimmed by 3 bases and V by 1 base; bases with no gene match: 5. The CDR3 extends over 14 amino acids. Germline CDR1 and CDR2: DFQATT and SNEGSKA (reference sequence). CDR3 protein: CSARGEGAYYGYTF. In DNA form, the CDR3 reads TGCAGTGCTAGAGGGGAGGGGGCCTACTATGGCTACACCTTC.